The T cell receptor beta chain under discussion was sequenced for a study of blood T cell repertoires in COVID-19. Overall study context: The United States, Italy and Spain supplied acute and convalescent COVID-19 samples.

Per germline, CDR1 LNHNV and CDR2 YYDKDF (reference sequence). V lost 1 base and J lost 4, with 17 bases in between. There are 16 residues in the CDR3. Sequencing used immunoSEQ multiplex PCR; TCRdb keeps in-frame clones, though not all of them. The sample has tens of thousands of clones; 88% are singletons. The sequenced sample consisted of peripheral blood. The receptor was isolated from a human donor with active COVID-19. The donor label of this sample is uncertain. The chain couples TRBV15 to TRBJ2-7; D possibly corresponds to TRBD2 (5 bases). CDR3 amino acids: CATSRGGGAGSYEQYF. Written as DNA, the CDR3 is TGTGCCACCAGCAGAGGAGGAGGCGCCGGATCTTACGAGCAGTACTTC.